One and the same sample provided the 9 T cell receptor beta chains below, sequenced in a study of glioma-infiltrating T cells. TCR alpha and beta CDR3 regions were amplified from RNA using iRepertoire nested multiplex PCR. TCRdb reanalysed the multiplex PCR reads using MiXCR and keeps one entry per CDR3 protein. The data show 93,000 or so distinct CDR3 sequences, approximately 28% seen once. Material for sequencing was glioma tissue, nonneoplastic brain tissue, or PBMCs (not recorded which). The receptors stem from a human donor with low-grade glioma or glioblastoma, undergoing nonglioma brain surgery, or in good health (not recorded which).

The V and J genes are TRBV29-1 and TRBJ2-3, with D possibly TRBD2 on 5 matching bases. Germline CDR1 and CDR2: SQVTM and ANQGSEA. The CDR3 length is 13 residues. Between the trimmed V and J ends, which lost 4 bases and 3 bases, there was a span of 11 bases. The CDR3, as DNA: TGCAGCGTTGCCCCTAGACTAACAGATACGCAGTATTTT. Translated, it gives CSVAPRLTDTQYF.

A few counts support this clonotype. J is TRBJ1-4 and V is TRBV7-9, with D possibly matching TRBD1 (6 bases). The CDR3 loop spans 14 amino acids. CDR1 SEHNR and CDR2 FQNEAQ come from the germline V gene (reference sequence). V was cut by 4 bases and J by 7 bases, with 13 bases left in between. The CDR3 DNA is TGTGCCAGCAGCTCAGGACAGAGACGTGAAAAACTGTTTTTT. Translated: CASSSGQRREKLFF.

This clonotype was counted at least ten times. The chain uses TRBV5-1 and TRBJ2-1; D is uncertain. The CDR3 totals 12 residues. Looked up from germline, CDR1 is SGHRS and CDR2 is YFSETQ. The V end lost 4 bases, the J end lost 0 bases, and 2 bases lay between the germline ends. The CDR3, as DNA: TGCGCCAGCAGCCGCTCCTACAATGAGCAGTTCTTC. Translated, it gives CASSRSYNEQFF.

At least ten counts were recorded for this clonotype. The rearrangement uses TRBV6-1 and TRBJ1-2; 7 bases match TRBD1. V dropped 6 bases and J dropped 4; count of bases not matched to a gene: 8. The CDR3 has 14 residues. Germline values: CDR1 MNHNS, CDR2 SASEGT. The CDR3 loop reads CASRRQGAGYGYTF. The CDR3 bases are TGTGCCAGCAGGAGACAGGGTGCGGGCTATGGCTACACCTTC.

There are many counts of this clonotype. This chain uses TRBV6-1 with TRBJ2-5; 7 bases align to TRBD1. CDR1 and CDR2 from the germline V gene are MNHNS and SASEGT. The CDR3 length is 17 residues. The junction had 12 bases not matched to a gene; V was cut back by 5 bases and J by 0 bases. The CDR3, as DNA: TGTGCCAGCAGTCGGCGGCTGGGACAGAACAACCAAGAGACCCAGTACTTC. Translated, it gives CASSRRLGQNNQETQYF.

The CDR3 DNA is TGTGCCAGCGCCAGGGGGGAATATAATTCACCCCTCCACTTT. Translated: CASARGEYNSPLHF. The rearrangement joins TRBV6-1 to TRBJ1-6; 7 nucleotides agree with TRBD1. The length of the CDR3 is 14 residues. CDR1 and CDR2 from the germline V gene are MNHNS and SASEGT. Losses at the gene ends were 8 bases for V and 4 bases for J; bases not matched to a gene: 5.

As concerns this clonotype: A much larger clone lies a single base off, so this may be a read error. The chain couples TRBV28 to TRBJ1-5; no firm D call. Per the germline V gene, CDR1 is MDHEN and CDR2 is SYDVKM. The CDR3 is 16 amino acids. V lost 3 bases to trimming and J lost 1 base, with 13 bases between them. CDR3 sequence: CASSFWRVGSNQPQHF. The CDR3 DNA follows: TGTGCCAGCAGTTTTTGGAGGGTGGGAAGCAATCAGCCCCAGCATTTT.

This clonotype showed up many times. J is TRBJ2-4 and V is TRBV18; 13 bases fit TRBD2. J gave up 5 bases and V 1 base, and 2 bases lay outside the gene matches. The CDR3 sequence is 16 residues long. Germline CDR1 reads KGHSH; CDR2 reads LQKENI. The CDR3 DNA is TGTGCCAGCTCACCACGAGGACTAGCGGGGGAAAACATTCAGTACTTC. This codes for CASSPRGLAGENIQYF. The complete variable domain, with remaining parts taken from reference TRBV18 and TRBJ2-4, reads NAGVMQNPRHLVRRRGQEARLRCSPMKGHSHVYWYRQLPEEGLKFMVYLQKENIIDESGMPKERFSAEFPKEGPSILRIQQVVRGDSAAYFCASSPRGLAGENIQYFGAGTRLSVL.

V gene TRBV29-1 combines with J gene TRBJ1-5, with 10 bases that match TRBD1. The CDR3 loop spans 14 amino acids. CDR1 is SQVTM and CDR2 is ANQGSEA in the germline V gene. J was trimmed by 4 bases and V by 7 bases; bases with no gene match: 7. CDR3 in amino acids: CSASGTGDNQPQHF. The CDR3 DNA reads TGCAGCGCCTCCGGGACAGGGGATAATCAGCCCCAGCATTTT.